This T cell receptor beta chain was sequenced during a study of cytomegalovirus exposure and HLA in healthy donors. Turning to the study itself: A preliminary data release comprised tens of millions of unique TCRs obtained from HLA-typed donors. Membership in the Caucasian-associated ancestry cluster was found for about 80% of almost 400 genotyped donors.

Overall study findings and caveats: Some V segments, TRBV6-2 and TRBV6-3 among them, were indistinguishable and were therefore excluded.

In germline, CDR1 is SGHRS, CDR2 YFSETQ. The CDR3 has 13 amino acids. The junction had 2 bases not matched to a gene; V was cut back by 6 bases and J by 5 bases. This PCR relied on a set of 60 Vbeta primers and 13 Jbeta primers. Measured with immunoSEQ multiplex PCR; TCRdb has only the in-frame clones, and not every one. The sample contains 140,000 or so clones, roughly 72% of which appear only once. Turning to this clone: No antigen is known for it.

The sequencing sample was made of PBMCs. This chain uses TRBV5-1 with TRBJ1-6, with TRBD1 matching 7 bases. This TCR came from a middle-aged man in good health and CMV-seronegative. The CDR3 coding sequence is TGCGCCAGCAAGGGGACAGATAATTCACCCCTCCACTTT. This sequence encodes CASKGTDNSPLHF.